One sample yielded the 15 T cell receptor beta chains listed below, sequenced in a study. Using its own MiXCR run on the 5' RACE reads, TCRdb lists one record per CDR3 protein. The table includes 8,000 or so distinct CDR3 sequences, approximately 67% detected once. What was sequenced was tumor-infiltrating naive CD4+ T cells sorted from the breast tumor. Sample subset: naive CD4+ T cells, CD4+CD45RA+CD25-. These receptor sequences come from a female donor with breast cancer.

The chain couples TRBV20-1 to TRBJ1-1; 7 positions match TRBD1. There are 14 residues in the CDR3. Losses at the gene ends were 3 bases for V and 3 bases for J; bases not matched to a gene: 7. CDR1 and CDR2 from the germline V gene are DFQATT and SNEGSKA (reference sequence). The CDR3 DNA sequence: TGCAGTGCTAGGCGACAGGGCGGGTACACTGAAGCTTTCTTT. It is translated as CSARRQGGYTEAFF.

J is TRBJ1-2 and V is TRBV7-8, with a weak D call TRBD1 (5 bases). The CDR3 runs 13 residues. The ends were cut back, 5 bases at V and 7 bases at J, with 14 bases in the middle. In germline, CDR1 is SGHVS, CDR2 FQNEAQ. CDR3 DNA: TGTGCCAGCAGCGACGGGGACCTCCTTGGCTACACCTTC. Its translation: CASSDGDLLGYTF.

This chain uses TRBV5-3 with TRBJ1-2, with a possible D match to TRBD1 (5 bases). TRBV5-3 is known as an ORF, though its function is uncertain. With 3 bases removed from V and 7 bases from J, the gap between germline ends came to 13 bases. This CDR3 has 13 amino acids. For the CDR3, the DNA is TGTGCCAGAAGCTCGGACAAGGAGGGTGGCTACACCTTC. Translating gives CARSSDKEGGYTF.

J is TRBJ2-3 and V is TRBV5-1; TRBD2 matches at 7 bases. The CDR3 has 14 residues. The V gene end was trimmed by 5 bases and the J gene end by 2 bases; junction bases not matched to a gene: 5. CDR1 and CDR2 from the germline V gene are SGHRS and YFSETQ. For the CDR3, the DNA is TGCGCCAGCAGGCCAGCGGGGAACACAGATACGCAGTATTTT. It encodes CASRPAGNTDTQYF.

The chain recombines TRBV2 with TRBJ2-5; D unclear. This CDR3 is 11 amino acids long. Germline lookup yields CDR1 SNHLY and CDR2 FYNNEI. Trimming left V 4 bases short and J 5 bases short, with 5 bases between. The CDR3 sequence is CASSAAETQYF. The CDR3, as DNA: TGTGCCAGCAGTGCGGCCGAGACCCAGTACTTC.

The chain joins TRBV20-1 to TRBJ2-7, with D possibly matching TRBD2 (6 bases). The germline V gene has CDR1 DFQATT and CDR2 SNEGSKA (reference sequence). This CDR3 has 14 residues. Trimming shortened V by 3 bases and J by 4 bases, and 16 bases separated the two germline ends. This chain's CDR3 is CSASVEGLGYEQYF. The CDR3, as DNA: TGCAGTGCTAGTGTGGAGGGGTTGGGGTACGAGCAGTACTTC.

The chain joins TRBV12-3 or TRBV12-4 to TRBJ1-6; no clear D gene. The CDR3 spans 13 residues. The V end lost 3 bases, the J end lost 7 bases, and 7 bases lay between the germline ends. CDR3: CASSFTGNSPLHF. Written as DNA, the CDR3 is TGTGCCAGCAGTTTTACGGGGAATTCACCCCTCCACTTT.

V is TRBV4-2 and J is TRBJ1-1, with a possible D match to TRBD1 (6 bases). CDR1 is LGHNA, CDR2 YNFKEQ, per germline. The CDR3 sequence is 21 residues long. V dropped 0 bases and J dropped 4 bases, with 30 bases sitting between them. CDR3 coding DNA: TGTGCCAGCAGCCAAGAGTTGGGTGGGCGGGGGCGCCTCGCGCCGAGCACTGAAGCTTTCTTT. Amino acids: CASSQELGGRGRLAPSTEAFF.

The V and J genes are TRBV7-6 and TRBJ1-5; a possible D gene is TRBD1 (5 bases). In germline, CDR1 is SGHVS, CDR2 FNYEAQ. Between the trimmed V and J ends, which lost 2 bases and 7 bases, there was a span of 15 bases. The CDR3 covers 15 residues. CDR3 nucleotide sequence: TGTGCCAGCAGCTTAAGGGGCGGGACGGGACAGCCCCAGCATTTT. It encodes CASSLRGGTGQPQHF.

The gene calls are TRBV15 and TRBJ1-2; D not certain. From germline, CDR1 is LNHNV and CDR2 YYDKDF (reference sequence). The CDR3 covers 14 residues. V was trimmed by 5 bases and J by 4 bases, leaving 14 bases between them. The CDR3 bases are TGTGCCACCAGCCAGACCGCCGCGTCCTATGGCTACACCTTC. Translated: CATSQTAASYGYTF.

Concerning this clonotype itself: The CDR3 does not end in the conserved phenylalanine or tryptophan, so this is likely a read error. The gene calls are TRBV12-3 or TRBV12-4 and TRBJ1-5; 8 bases agree with TRBD1. J lost 7 bases, V lost 1 base, and 3 bases had no gene match. The CDR3 totals 14 residues. The CDR3 is CASSLGQGWQPQHL. Written as DNA, the CDR3 is TGTGCCAGCAGTTTAGGACAGGGGTGGCAGCCCCAGCATCTT.

This chain links TRBV7-9 with TRBJ2-3, with 12 bases lining up with TRBD2. The V segment lost 6 bases and the J segment 0 bases; nucleotides outside the gene matches: 4. The CDR3 sequence is 16 residues long. Germline V CDR1 and CDR2: SEHNR, FQNEAQ (reference sequence). CDR3 sequence: CASRQTSGGSTDTQYF. CDR3 nucleotides: TGTGCCAGCAGACAAACTAGCGGGGGGAGCACAGATACGCAGTATTTT.

The chain joins TRBV29-1 to TRBJ1-1; tentative D call: TRBD1 (6 bases). The CDR3 runs to 11 residues. V was shortened by 2 bases and J by 8 bases, with 9 bases between the two germline ends. Germline V lookup: CDR1 SQVTM, CDR2 ANQGSEA. For the CDR3, the DNA is TGCAGCGTTGAAAAGGACAGAGAAGCTTTCTTT. It yields the protein CSVEKDREAFF.

The rearrangement uses TRBV29-1 and TRBJ2-5; D unclear. V was trimmed by 5 bases and J by 0 bases, leaving 7 bases between them. Germline-derived CDR1 and CDR2 are SQVTM and ANQGSEA. CDR3 length: 12 amino acids. CDR3 sequence reads: CSVRWYQETQYF. The DNA of the CDR3 is TGCAGCGTTCGATGGTACCAAGAGACCCAGTACTTC.

Comment on this clonotype: A much larger clone differs by one base, so this may be a read error. DNA for the CDR3: TGTGCAAGTCGCTTAGCGGGGACTCGGGGCAGGAATAGCTCCTATAATTCACCCCTCCACTTT. This translates into CASRLAGTRGRNSSYNSPLHF. The V and J genes are TRBV12-2 and TRBJ1-6. TRBV12-2 is noted as a pseudogene. This CDR3 is built from 21 residues.